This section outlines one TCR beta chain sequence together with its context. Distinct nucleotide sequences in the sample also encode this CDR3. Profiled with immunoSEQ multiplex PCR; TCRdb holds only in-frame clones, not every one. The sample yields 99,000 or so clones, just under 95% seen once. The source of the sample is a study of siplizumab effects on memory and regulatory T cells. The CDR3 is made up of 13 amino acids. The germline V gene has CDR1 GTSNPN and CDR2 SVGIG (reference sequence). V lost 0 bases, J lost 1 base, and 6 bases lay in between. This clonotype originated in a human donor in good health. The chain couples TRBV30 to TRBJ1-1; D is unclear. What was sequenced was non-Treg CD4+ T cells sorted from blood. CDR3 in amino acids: CAWSVGSNTEAFF. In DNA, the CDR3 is TGTGCCTGGAGTGTGGGATCGAACACTGAAGCTTTCTTT.